Included here is one T cell receptor (beta chain) sequence, with context. Its antigen remains unidentified. Sequencing was performed with immunoSEQ multiplex PCR; in TCRdb, only in-frame clones are kept and a portion is missing. The table lists about 97,000 clones, 75% to 90% of them singletons. This sample was taken from a study of PD-1 blockade in classical Hodgkin lymphoma. Every one of the patients relapsed after autologous stem cell transplantation (brentuximab vedotin exposure was variable). Complete response, partial response or progressive disease constituted the best responses recorded. Germline assignment: CDR1 SGHRS and CDR2 YFSETQ. This CDR3 spans 17 amino acids. The V gene end was trimmed by 0 bases and the J gene end by 5 bases; junction bases not matched to a gene: 9. General study results and limits: By C4D1, CD4+ diversity increased significantly, especially in complete responders. Newly diagnosed patients were reported to start with lower TCR diversity than healthy donors. Some patients began nivolumab under 1 year after ASCT. These patients were excluded from later analyses.

The J gene is TRBJ2-3, the V gene TRBV5-1, with 10 bases matching TRBD2. Sequenced material: peripheral blood mononuclear cells (PBMCs), taken at baseline. The origin of this receptor is a human donor with classical Hodgkin lymphoma. In nucleotides, the CDR3 is TGCGCCAGCAGCTTGGCCGGGGCTAGCGGGAGTGGAGATACGCAGTATTTT. It specifies CASSLAGASGSGDTQYF.